This T cell receptor beta chain was captured in a study of regulatory T cells in long-lasting Graves disease. Overall study context: Over 5 years of antithyroid drugs with positive TSH receptor antibodies was taken to mean persistent Graves' disease. General study findings and limits: Sharing of public clonotypes was greater in persistent patients (about 3,000) than in new patients (approximately 940). With persistent disease, TRBV28, TRBJ1-2 and TRBJ2-5 were the favored segments.

Time point reported: persistent/refractory GD, antithyroid drugs over 5 years with positive TRAb. RNA isolated from PBMCs was used to make the TCR library. Germline V lookup: CDR1 LNHDA, CDR2 SQIVND (reference sequence). With 5 bases clipped from V and 3 bases from J, the junction kept 6 bases outside the gene matches. CDR3 length: 14 residues. Relying on iRepertoire HTBI primers and Arm-PCR of CDR3 regions, the team built TCR beta libraries. MiXCR, applied by TCRdb to the multiplex PCR reads, yields one record per CDR3 protein. This table holds around 430,000 distinct CDR3 sequences, 20% to 25% found once. This clonotype was observed a few times. Its matching antigen is unknown.

Sequences were derived from peripheral blood mononuclear cells (PBMCs), sampled when the disease was refractory, from a patient treated with antithyroid drugs. The receptor's source is a female donor with Graves disease. This chain links TRBV19 with TRBJ2-7; TRBD2 matches 8 bases. CDR3 sequence: CASSRGGNIYEQYF. In DNA, the CDR3 is TGTGCCAGTAGTCGGGGGGGGAACATCTACGAGCAGTACTTC. Full variable domain (outside the CDR3, taken from reference TRBV19 and TRBJ2-7): DGGITQSPKYLFRKEGQNVTLSCEQNLNHDAMYWYRQDPGQGLRLIYYSQIVNDFQKGDIAEGYSVSREKKESFPLTVTSAQKNPTAFYLCASSRGGNIYEQYFGPGTRLTVT.